This TCR beta chain stems from a study of blood T cells in healthy people across ages. General study points: TCR beta diversity, measured per million T cells, fell in a roughly linear way with age. With naive T cell percentage, TCR beta diversity showed a strong correlation.

As to this clonotype: Antigen: not known.

Total RNA amounts of at least 5 micrograms were extracted per sample. Primers used in a second PCR of about 7 to 12 cycles were a sample-barcoded 5' primer and a J-beta primer mix. A template-switch adaptor with 12 random nucleotides tagged each cDNA molecule. MiXCR, run by TCRdb on the 5' RACE reads, gives a single entry per CDR3 protein. The table records under 2,000,000 distinct CDR3 sequences, roughly 52% of them present only once. The sequencing input was blood. The TCR originated in a woman aged 40 to 50 in good health.

The CDR3 coding sequence is TGCAGTGCTAGAGTTAGCGGTAGAGGGCAAGAGACCCAGTACTTC. Protein: CSARVSGRGQETQYF. The chain recombines TRBV20-1 with TRBJ2-5; D possibly corresponds to TRBD2 (6 bases). V gave up 1 base and J gave up 2 bases, with 14 bases separating them. Looked up from germline, CDR1 is DFQATT and CDR2 is SNEGSKA (reference sequence). The CDR3 totals 15 residues.